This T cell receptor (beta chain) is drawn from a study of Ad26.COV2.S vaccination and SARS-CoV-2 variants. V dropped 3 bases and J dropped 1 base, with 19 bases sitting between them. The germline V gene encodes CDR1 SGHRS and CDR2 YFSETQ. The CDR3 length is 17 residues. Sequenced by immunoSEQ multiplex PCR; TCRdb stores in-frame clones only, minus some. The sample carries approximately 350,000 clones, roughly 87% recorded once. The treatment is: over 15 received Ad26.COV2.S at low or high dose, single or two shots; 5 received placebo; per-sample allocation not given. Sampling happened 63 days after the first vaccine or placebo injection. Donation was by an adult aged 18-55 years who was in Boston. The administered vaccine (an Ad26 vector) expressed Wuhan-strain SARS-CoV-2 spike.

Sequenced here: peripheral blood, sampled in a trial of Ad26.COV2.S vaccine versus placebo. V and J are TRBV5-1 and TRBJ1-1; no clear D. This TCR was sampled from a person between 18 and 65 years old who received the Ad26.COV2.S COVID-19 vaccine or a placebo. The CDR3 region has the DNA TGCGCCAGCAGCTCCACAACCCTTCCCCTGGAGAACACTGAAGCTTTCTTT. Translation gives CASSSTTLPLENTEAFF.